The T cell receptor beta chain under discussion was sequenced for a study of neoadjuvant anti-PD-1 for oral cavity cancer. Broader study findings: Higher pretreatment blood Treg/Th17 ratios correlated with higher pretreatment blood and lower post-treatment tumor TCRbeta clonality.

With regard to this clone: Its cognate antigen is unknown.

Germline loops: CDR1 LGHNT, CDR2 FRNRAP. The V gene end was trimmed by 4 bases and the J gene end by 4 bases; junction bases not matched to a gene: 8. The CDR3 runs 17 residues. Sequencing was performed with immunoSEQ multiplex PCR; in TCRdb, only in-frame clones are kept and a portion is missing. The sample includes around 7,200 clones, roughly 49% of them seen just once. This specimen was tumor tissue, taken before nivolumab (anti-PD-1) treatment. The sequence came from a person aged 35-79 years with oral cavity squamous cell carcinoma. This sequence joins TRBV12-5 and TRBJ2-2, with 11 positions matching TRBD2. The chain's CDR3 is CASGSPTSGVFTGELFF. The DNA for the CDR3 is TGTGCTAGTGGTTCCCCGACTAGCGGGGTCTTCACCGGGGAGCTGTTTTTT.